This T cell receptor beta chain is from a study of CD4+ T cells in melanoma. Study conclusions and caveats: CD8+ T cell, macrophage and B cell function reportedly correlated with neoantigen-specific CD4+ T cells.

The length of the CDR3 is 15 residues. Remarks on this clone: Its antigen is undetermined.

Clones were read by immunoSEQ multiplex PCR, and TCRdb kept only the in-frame ones, dropping some. The data show 45,000 or so clones, 80% to 90% seen once. The sequence derives from a human donor with melanoma. This chain connects TRBV12-2 to TRBJ2-7; the D call in the table, TRBD1, was not verified against the DNA. TRBV12-2 is annotated as a pseudogene. The sequencing sample was made of peripheral blood. In DNA form, the CDR3 reads TGTGCAAGTCGCAACCGGGACAGGGGGTCCTACGAGCAGTACTTC. It is translated as CASRNRDRGSYEQYF.